This T cell receptor (beta chain) was sequenced in a study of STAT5B mutations in CD4+ large granular lymphocyte leukemia. Assay used: immunoSEQ multiplex PCR; TCRdb lists only in-frame clones, some missing. The data show 34,000 or so clones, 70% to 90% seen once. Comment on this clone: What it binds is not known.

CDR3 length: 14 amino acids. Per germline, CDR1 MNHEY and CDR2 SMNVEV (reference sequence). Study-level results: Top patient clones used TRBV06 genes more often: 8/27 versus 2/35 in controls.

The sequencing sample was made of CD4+ T cells from blood buffy coats. This rearrangement joins TRBV27 to TRBJ2-5; no clear D gene. The tail of the sequence fits TRBJ2-7 better, so the J call may be wrong. This receptor was taken from a human donor in good health. CDR3 in DNA: TGTGCCAGCAGTCGTACGGGTTTCCCCCGCGAGCAGTACTTC. Its protein product is CASSRTGFPREQYF.